The T cell receptor beta chain under discussion was sequenced for a study of cytomegalovirus exposure and HLA in healthy donors. The V segment lost 4 bases and the J segment 4 bases; nucleotides outside the gene matches: 10. This CDR3 is built from 16 residues. Germline V gives CDR1 MNHEY, CDR2 SVGAGI. Concerning this clone itself: Its target is not known.

Study results and limitations: Cytomegalovirus status was reportedly diagnosed by the classifier with high specificity and sensitivity. TCR clusters originating in the first cohort tended to co-occur in the roughly 120 validation repertoires, according to a later analysis.

The assay was immunoSEQ multiplex PCR, and TCRdb's table has in-frame clones only and misses some. The table has some 110,000 clones, roughly 86% seen once. It was the approximately 120-subject validation cohort, separate from the approximately 680-subject first cohort, to which the donors belonged. Material: PBMCs. The clonotype comes from a man between 18 and 29 years old in good health and CMV-seronegative. This rearrangement joins TRBV6-5 to TRBJ1-1; 9 bases match TRBD1. CDR3 nucleotide sequence: TGTGCCAGCAGTTCCGGGACAGGGAGAATCCGCACTGAAGCTTTCTTT. Translating it yields CASSSGTGRIRTEAFF.